This TCR beta chain came from a study of cytomegalovirus exposure and HLA in healthy donors. Whole-study context: Counted in an early data release were tens of millions of unique TCRs from HLA-typed donors.

The CDR3 has 16 amino acids. The germline V gene has CDR1 MNHEY and CDR2 SMNVEV (reference sequence). V was pared by 7 bases and J by 6 bases, with 24 bases between. Primers for the PCR totalled 60 Vbeta and 13 Jbeta. Some clones are missing from TCRdb's copy, which holds only in-frame ones; the method was immunoSEQ multiplex PCR. The table shows approximately 100,000 clones, with approximately 85% occurring only once. The table lists this clone with a few counts. The antigen remains undetermined. Study-wide results and limits: TCR beta chain V- and J-gene trimming was linked, in a later analysis, to a missense variant in DCLRE1C.

Sequenced input: PBMCs. J is TRBJ1-1 and V is TRBV27, with a tentative D call TRBD1 (5 bases). The TCR comes from a man in his fifties in good health and CMV-seronegative. CDR3 sequence: CASILSPATVLAEAFF. The CDR3 DNA sequence: TGTGCCAGCATCTTATCCCCCGCGACAGTATTGGCTGAAGCTTTCTTT.